These 9 T cell receptor beta chains were sequenced from one sample in a study of cytomegalovirus exposure and HLA in healthy donors. Using immunoSEQ multiplex PCR, the repertoire was profiled, and TCRdb retains in-frame clones only, with some absent. Here the sample spans a few hundred thousand clones, almost 90% being singletons. Material for sequencing was PBMCs. These receptors were obtained from a woman younger than 35 in good health and CMV-seronegative.

The chain uses TRBV6-5 and TRBJ1-1; 7 bases agree with TRBD1. CDR1 is MNHEY, CDR2 SVGAGI, per germline. V lost 4 bases and J lost 6; bases outside the gene matches: 5. This CDR3 region has 13 residues. The DNA for the CDR3 is TGTGCCAGCAGTTCGACAGGGATCGCTGAAGCTTTCTTT. Amino acid sequence: CASSSTGIAEAFF.

The chain employs TRBV11-2 and TRBJ2-3; 10 nucleotides agree with TRBD2. With V trimmed by 1 base and J by 7 bases, 5 bases remained unmatched. The CDR3 sequence is 15 residues long. The germline CDR1 and CDR2 sequences are SGHAT and FQNNGV. CDR3 in DNA: TGTGCCAGCAGCTTAGGTGGGACTAGCGCATATACGCAGTATTTT. Translated: CASSLGGTSAYTQYF.

The chain employs TRBV5-8 and TRBJ2-7; 8 bases agree with TRBD1. Per germline, CDR1 SGHTS and CDR2 YDEGEE. The CDR3 has 15 amino acids. V was pared by 1 base and J by 2 bases, with 5 bases of the junction left unmatched. The DNA for the CDR3 is TGTGCCAGCAGCTTGAGCGGACAGGGAACCTACGAGCAGTACTTC. It specifies CASSLSGQGTYEQYF.

The table lists this clone with a count of one. J is TRBJ2-1 and V is TRBV5-1, with D uncertain. Germline values: CDR1 SGHRS, CDR2 YFSETQ. V lost 2 bases, J lost 5 bases, and 11 bases lay in between. This CDR3 spans 14 amino acids. This CDR3 is CASSFGVRDNEQFF. The CDR3 nucleotides are TGCGCCAGCAGCTTCGGAGTACGAGACAATGAGCAGTTCTTC.

This chain links TRBV4-2 with TRBJ2-2; 10 bases map to TRBD2. J was trimmed by 2 bases and V by 3 bases; bases with no gene match: 3. The CDR3 is 16 amino acids. Looked up from germline, CDR1 is LGHNA and CDR2 is YNFKEQ. In DNA, the CDR3 is TGTGCCAGCAGCCAGGGGACTAGCGTAAACACCGGGGAGCTGTTTTTT. This gives the protein CASSQGTSVNTGELFF.

V gene TRBV7-8 combines with J gene TRBJ2-4, with TRBD1 identical over 8 bases. The CDR3 loop spans 14 amino acids. V lost 5 bases to trimming and J lost 8 bases; unmatched junction nucleotides: 8. The V gene's germline CDR1 is SGHVS and CDR2 FQNEAQ. CDR3: CASSPRQGLDIQYF. CDR3 nucleotide sequence: TGTGCCAGCAGCCCAAGACAGGGGCTAGACATTCAGTACTTC.

V gene TRBV27 combines with J gene TRBJ1-1, with D tentatively TRBD1 (5 bases). Trimming cost V 3 bases and J 0 bases, with 8 bases left between them. The CDR3 totals 14 residues. In germline, CDR1 is MNHEY, CDR2 SMNVEV (reference sequence). CDR3 nucleotides: TGTGCCAGCAGTTTTCAGGGCATGAACACTGAAGCTTTCTTT. The encoded protein is CASSFQGMNTEAFF.

This chain links TRBV18 with TRBJ2-1; 7 bases agree with TRBD2. CDR1 KGHSH and CDR2 LQKENI come from the germline V gene. The CDR3 has 15 amino acids. Losses at the gene ends were 0 bases for V and 5 bases for J; bases not matched to a gene: 4. In DNA form, the CDR3 reads TGTGCCAGCTCACCACCGGGAGGGTCCCACAATGAGCAGTTCTTC. It encodes CASSPPGGSHNEQFF.

The V call is TRBV9, the J call TRBJ2-5; 9 bases match TRBD2. The junction had 12 bases not matched to a gene; V was cut back by 1 base and J by 5 bases. Looked up from germline, CDR1 is SGDLS and CDR2 is YYNGEE. The CDR3 is 17 residues long. CDR3 sequence reads: CASSVPAGGPFEETQYF. For the CDR3, the DNA is TGTGCCAGCAGCGTACCAGCGGGAGGACCTTTCGAGGAGACCCAGTACTTC.